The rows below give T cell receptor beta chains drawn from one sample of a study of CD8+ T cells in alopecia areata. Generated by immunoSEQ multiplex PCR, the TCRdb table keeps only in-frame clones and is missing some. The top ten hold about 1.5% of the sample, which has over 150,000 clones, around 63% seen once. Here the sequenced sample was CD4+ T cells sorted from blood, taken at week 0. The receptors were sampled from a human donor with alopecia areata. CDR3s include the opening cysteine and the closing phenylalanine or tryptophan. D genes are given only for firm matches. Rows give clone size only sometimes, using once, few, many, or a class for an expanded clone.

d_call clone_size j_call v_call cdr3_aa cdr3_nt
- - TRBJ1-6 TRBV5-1 CASSKDRGDSPLHF TGCGCCAGCAGCAAAGACCGGGGCGATTCACCCCTCCACTTT
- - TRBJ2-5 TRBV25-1 CASSPGSQSRETQYF TGTGCCAGCAGTCCTGGGTCCCAGTCCAGAGAGACCCAGTACTTC
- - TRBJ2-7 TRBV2 CASSFQGEQYF TGTGCCAGCAGTTTTCAAGGGGAGCAGTACTTC
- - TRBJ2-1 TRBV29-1 CSVGVRGAYNEQFF TGCAGCGTTGGGGTCAGGGGCGCTTACAATGAGCAGTTCTTC
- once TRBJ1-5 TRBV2 CASSDFLGDQPQHF TGTGCCAGCAGTGACTTTTTAGGGGATCAGCCCCAGCATTTT
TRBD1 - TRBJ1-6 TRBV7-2 CASSKDRESGLSPLHF TGTGCCAGCAGCAAGGACAGGGAATCAGGACTTTCACCCCTCCACTTT
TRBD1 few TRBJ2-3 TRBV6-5 CASSLQGAIDTQYF TGTGCCAGCAGTTTACAGGGGGCTATAGATACGCAGTATTTT
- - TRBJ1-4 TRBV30 CAWSARRNEKLFF TGTGCCTGGAGTGCTCGACGGAATGAAAAACTGTTTTTT
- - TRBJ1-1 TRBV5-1 CASSRDKNTEAFF TGCGCCAGCTCCCGGGACAAGAACACTGAAGCTTTCTTT
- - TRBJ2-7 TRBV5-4 CASSLGGRSYEQYF TGTGCCAGCAGCTTGGGAGGGAGATCCTACGAGCAGTACTTC
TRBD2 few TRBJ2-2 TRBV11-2 CASSSRGANTGELFF TGTGCCAGCAGCTCACGGGGGGCGAACACCGGGGAGCTGTTTTTT
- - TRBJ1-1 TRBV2 CASSQVFMNTEAFF TGTGCCAGCAGTCAGGTGTTCATGAACACTGAAGCTTTCTTT
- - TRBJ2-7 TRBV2 CASRNRDPSYEQYF TGTGCCAGCAGGAACAGGGACCCCTCCTACGAGCAGTACTTC
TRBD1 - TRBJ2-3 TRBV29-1 CSVEGQGAGTDTQYF TGCAGCGTTGAAGGACAGGGGGCAGGCACAGATACGCAGTATTTT
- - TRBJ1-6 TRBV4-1 CASSQEMGWGPLHF TGCGCCAGCAGCCAAGAGATGGGATGGGGACCCCTCCACTTT
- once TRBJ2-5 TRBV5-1 CASTVQETQYF TGCGCCAGCACGGTCCAAGAGACCCAGTACTTC
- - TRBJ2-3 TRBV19 CASSGGQGRTDTQYF TGTGCCAGTAGCGGAGGGCAGGGACGCACAGATACGCAGTATTTT
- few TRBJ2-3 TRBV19 CASSLQQGADTQYF TGTGCCAGTAGTCTTCAACAAGGCGCAGATACGCAGTATTTT
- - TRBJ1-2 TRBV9 CASSADRSNYGYTF TGTGCCAGCAGCGCCGACCGGTCTAACTATGGCTACACCTTC
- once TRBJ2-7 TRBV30 CAWSVGRYEQYF TGTGCCTGGAGTGTAGGGCGCTACGAGCAGTACTTC
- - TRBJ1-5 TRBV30 CAWSQDRINQPQHF TGTGCCTGGAGCCAAGACAGAATCAATCAGCCCCAGCATTTT
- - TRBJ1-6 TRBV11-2 CASSTRDFSPLHF TGTGCCAGCAGCACCCGGGACTTCTCACCCCTCCACTTT
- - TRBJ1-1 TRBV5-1 CASSLVRGTEAFF TGCGCCAGCAGCTTGGTGCGTGGGACTGAAGCTTTCTTT
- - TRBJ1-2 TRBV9 CASSVRDAGSLSNYGYTF TGTGCCAGCAGCGTAAGAGACGCAGGGTCATTATCTAACTATGGCTACACCTTC
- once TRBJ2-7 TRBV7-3 CASSSGASAEQYF TGTGCCAGCAGCTCAGGGGCCAGCGCCGAGCAGTACTTC
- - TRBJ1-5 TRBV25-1 CASSQGNQPQHF TGTGCCAGCAGTCAGGGGAATCAGCCCCAGCATTTT
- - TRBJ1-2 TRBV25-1 CASSEYGRAGGYTF TGTGCCAGCAGTGAATATGGGAGGGCAGGAGGCTACACCTTC
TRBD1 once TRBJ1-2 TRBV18 CASSPRQGDGYTF TGTGCCAGCTCACCACGGCAGGGGGACGGCTACACCTTC
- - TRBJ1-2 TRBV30 CASGPPAGSGRYTF TGTGCCTCGGGCCCCCCGGCCGGATCAGGGCGCTACACCTTC
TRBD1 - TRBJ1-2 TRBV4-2 CASSEDRVGGYTF TGTGCCAGCAGCGAAGACAGGGTTGGTGGCTACACCTTC
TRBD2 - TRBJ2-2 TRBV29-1 CSVKSPSGSNTGELFF TGCAGCGTTAAAAGCCCTAGCGGCTCGAACACCGGGGAGCTGTTTTTT
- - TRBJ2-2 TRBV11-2 CASSLGDRNTGELFF TGTGCCAGCAGCTTAGGTGATAGGAACACCGGGGAGCTGTTTTTT
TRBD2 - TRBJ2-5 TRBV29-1 CSVGRFGGGSARQETQYF TGCAGCGTTGGAAGGTTCGGCGGGGGGTCCGCTCGTCAAGAGACCCAGTACTTC
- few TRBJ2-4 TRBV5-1 CASSLVGRRENIQYF TGCGCCAGCAGCTTGGTCGGTCGCAGGGAAAACATTCAGTACTTC
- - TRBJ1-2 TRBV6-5 CASSYGASYGYTF TGTGCCAGCAGTTACGGGGCGAGCTATGGCTACACCTTC
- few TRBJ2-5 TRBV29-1 CSVAGTSSQETQYF TGCAGCGTTGCTGGGACCAGCTCTCAAGAGACCCAGTACTTC
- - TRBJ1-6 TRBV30 CAWSSYGGISSPLHF TGTGCCTGGAGTTCATACGGGGGGATTAGTTCACCCCTCCACTTT
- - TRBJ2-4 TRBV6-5 CASGASKNIQYF TGTGCCAGTGGGGCCAGTAAAAACATTCAGTACTTC
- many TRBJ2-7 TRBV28 CASRVRLGDHSEQYF TGTGCCAGCAGAGTCAGATTAGGGGATCATTCCGAGCAGTACTTC
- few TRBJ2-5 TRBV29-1 CSVGWPGGETQYF TGCAGCGTTGGTTGGCCCGGGGGAGAGACCCAGTACTTC
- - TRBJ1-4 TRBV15 CATSREPRTNEKLFF TGTGCCACCAGCAGAGAACCCAGAACTAATGAAAAACTGTTTTTT
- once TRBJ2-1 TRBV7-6 CASSLLPGQSSNNEQFF TGTGCCAGCAGCTTGCTTCCCGGACAGAGTAGTAACAATGAGCAGTTCTTC
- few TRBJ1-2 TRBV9 CASSVEGNYGYTF TGTGCCAGCAGCGTAGAGGGGAACTATGGCTACACCTTC
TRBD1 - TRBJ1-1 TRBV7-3 CASSLDTGGGEAFF TGTGCCAGCAGCTTAGATACAGGGGGTGGGGAAGCTTTCTTT
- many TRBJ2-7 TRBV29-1 CSVGGESFSYEQYF TGCAGCGTTGGAGGGGAGTCCTTCTCCTACGAGCAGTACTTC
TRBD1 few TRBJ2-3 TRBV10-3 CAISDATGGGPSGQYF TGTGCCATCAGTGATGCGACAGGGGGCGGGCCGTCGGGGCAGTATTTT
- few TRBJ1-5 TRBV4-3 CASSQDLTGGQPQHF TGCGCCAGCAGCCAAGATCTGACTGGTGGTCAGCCCCAGCATTTT
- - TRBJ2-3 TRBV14 CASSGAGPTQYF TGTGCCAGCAGCGGAGCCGGGCCCACGCAGTATTTT
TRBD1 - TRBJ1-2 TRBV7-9 CASSSRSDRVGGYTF TGTGCCAGCAGCTCCCGATCGGACAGGGTAGGAGGCTACACCTTC
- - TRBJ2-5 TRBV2 CASGETQYF TGTGCCAGCGGTGAGACCCAGTACTTC
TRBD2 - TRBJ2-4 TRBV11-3 CASSQAGAVNIQYF TGTGCCAGCAGCCAAGCGGGGGCGGTAAACATTCAGTACTTC
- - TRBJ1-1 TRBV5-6 CASSYKGNTEAFF TGTGCCAGCAGCTACAAGGGGAACACTGAAGCTTTCTTT